This entry lists 2 T cell receptor beta chains sequenced from one sample in a study of blood T cell repertoires in COVID-19. Data came from immunoSEQ multiplex PCR; TCRdb stores just in-frame clones and leaves some out. The sample has 200,000 or so clones; roughly 80% are singletons. The sequencing sample was made of peripheral blood. Receptors originate from a woman aged 80 or over with COVID-19, enrolled during active disease.

V gene TRBV14 combines with J gene TRBJ1-1; D perhaps matches TRBD1 (6 bases). Trimming took off 2 bases at V and 1 base at J, with 11 bases between the two ends. The CDR3 is 15 residues long. Germline CDR1 reads SGHDN; CDR2 reads FVKESK. The CDR3, as DNA: TGTGCCAGCAGCCAACGAGGCAGGGGGAACACTGAAGCTTTCTTT. Residues: CASSQRGRGNTEAFF.

This clone was counted a single time. V usage is TRBV20-1 and J usage is TRBJ2-1, with D perhaps TRBD2 (5 bases). CDR1 is DFQATT and CDR2 is SNEGSKA in the germline V gene (reference sequence). V was pared by 4 bases and J by 10 bases, with 11 bases between. CDR3 length: 11 residues. CDR3 sequence: CSAMTTNEQFF. The CDR3 DNA reads as TGCAGTGCTATGACGACTAACGAGCAGTTCTTC.